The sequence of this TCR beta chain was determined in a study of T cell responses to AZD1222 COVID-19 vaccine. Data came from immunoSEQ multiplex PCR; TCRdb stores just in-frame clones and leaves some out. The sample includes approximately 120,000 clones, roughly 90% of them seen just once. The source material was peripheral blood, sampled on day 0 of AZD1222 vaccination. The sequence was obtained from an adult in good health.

The CDR3 nucleotides are TGTGCCAGCACTTCCCCCGGACAGGTCTTAGGAGGCTACACCTTC. This encodes CASTSPGQVLGGYTF. The chain uses TRBV6-5 and TRBJ1-2, with 7 bases that match TRBD1. Germline assignment: CDR1 MNHEY and CDR2 SVGAGI. The V and J ends lost 7 bases and 8 bases, in that order; junction bases with no gene match: 16. The CDR3 loop spans 15 amino acids.